The present T cell receptor beta chain was sequenced within a study of T cell responses to AZD1222 COVID-19 vaccine. Overall study results and limits: A rise in Spike-specific TCR breadth and depth followed two AZD1222 doses. Baseline serostatus was positive in only 5 to 7 AZD1222 recipients.

Here immunoSEQ multiplex PCR was the method, and the copy in TCRdb shows in-frame clones only, minus some. Here the sample spans approximately 200,000 clones, approximately 94% being singletons. Details on this clone: The antigen remains undetermined.

This sequence originates from an adult who received the MenACWY meningococcal vaccine as a control. The specimen was peripheral blood, collected 28 days after the second dose of the MenACWY control vaccine.

The CDR3 DNA sequence: TGTGCCAGCAGCTTAGTCTTGGGCGGAAGCTCCTACAATGAGCAGTTCTTC. Its protein is CASSLVLGGSSYNEQFF. The chain uses TRBV7-8 and TRBJ2-1; D uncertain. The germline V and J ends were trimmed by 1 base and 0 bases, with 13 bases remaining between them. CDR3 length: 17 residues. CDR1 and CDR2 from the germline V gene are SGHVS and FQNEAQ.